This T cell receptor (beta chain) was found in a study of blood T cells in healthy people across ages. Study background: Capture via template switching afforded approximately one barcoded beta molecule per two T cells. Study-wide results and caveats: Per-million-T-cell TCR beta diversity fell roughly linearly with age.

Losses at the gene ends were 4 bases for V and 6 bases for J; bases not matched to a gene: 6. Germline assignment: CDR1 MNHEY and CDR2 SVGEGT. The CDR3 has 14 residues. Through a sample-barcoded 5' primer and a J-beta primer mix, a second PCR was run for roughly 7 to 11 cycles. A tag from a template-switch adaptor with 12 random nucleotides marked each cDNA molecule. TCRdb analysed the 5' RACE reads with MiXCR anew, one entry per CDR3 protein. Here the sample spans hundreds of thousands of distinct CDR3 sequences, roughly half being singletons. The individuals who served as donors were healthy Caucasians living in Russia, aged roughly 6 to 90. A word on this clonotype: The antigen remains unidentified.

The sequenced sample was blood. V gene TRBV6-2 or TRBV6-3 combines with J gene TRBJ1-2, with TRBD1 matching 9 bases. The sequence was obtained from a man aged 55 to 70 in good health. The CDR3 region has the DNA TGTGCCAGCAGTTTCACAACAGGGGGCGATGGCTACACCTTC. Protein: CASSFTTGGDGYTF.